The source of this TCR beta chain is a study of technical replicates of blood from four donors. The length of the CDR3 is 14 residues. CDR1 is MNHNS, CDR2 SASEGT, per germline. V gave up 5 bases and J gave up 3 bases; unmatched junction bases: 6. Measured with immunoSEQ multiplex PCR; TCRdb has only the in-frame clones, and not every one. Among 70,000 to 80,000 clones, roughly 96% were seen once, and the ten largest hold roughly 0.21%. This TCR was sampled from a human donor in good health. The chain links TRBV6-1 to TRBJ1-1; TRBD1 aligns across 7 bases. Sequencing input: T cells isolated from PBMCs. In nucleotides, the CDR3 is TGTGCCAGCAGTATTGGACAGGATTACACTGAAGCTTTCTTT. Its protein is CASSIGQDYTEAFF.